This TCR beta chain is drawn from a study of vaccination effects on CD4 cells after COVID-19. Clones were sequenced by immunoSEQ multiplex PCR, and TCRdb holds only the in-frame ones, with some missing. The data contain under 65,000 clones, under 80% of them seen just once; the ten biggest clones take up 4.5% to 7%. This clone was recorded a few times. Its antigen is currently unknown. Before sequencing took place, the ViraFEST assay used viral peptide pools to expand antigen-specific CD4+ T cells. Cultured cells yielded isolated CD4+ T cells after around 10 days. The person's infection with SARS-CoV-2, confirmed by PCR, took place between March and December 2020. Wells each received some 2.2 million PBMC, cultured with 10 IU/ml IL-2 and about 9.3 ug/ml peptides. V was pared by 6 bases and J by 1 base, with 14 bases between. CDR1 is LGHNT, CDR2 FRNRAP, per germline. This CDR3 spans 15 amino acids.

This clonotype originated in a human donor who had a prior SARS-CoV-2 infection. This sequence joins TRBV12-5 and TRBJ2-3; tentative D call: TRBD2 (7 bases). Material: CD4+ T cells from PBMCs cultured with HIV peptides, obtained before COVID-19 vaccination. Subset reported: HIV-1 Nef peptide pool negative control/reference culture. The CDR3: CASGAGAGGTDTQYF. The DNA of the CDR3 is TGTGCTAGTGGCGCGGGGGCGGGAGGCACAGATACGCAGTATTTT. Variable domain in full (rest from reference TRBV12-5 and TRBJ2-3): DARVTQTPRHKVTEMGQEVTMRCQPILGHNTVFWYRQTMMQGLELLAYFRNRAPLDDSGMPKDRFSAEMPDATLATLKIQPSEPRDSAVYFCASGAGAGGTDTQYFGPGTRLTVL.